This TCR beta chain was captured by sequencing in a study of post-analysis software for immune sequencing data. Turning to the study itself: Relapsing-remitting, secondary progressive and progressive-relapsing forms of multiple sclerosis all featured among disease courses. Findings and limits, study-wide: Multiple sclerosis patients showed significantly lower normalized Chao1 diversity than controls did. The five TRBV segments detected at higher frequency in patients than in controls included TRBV5-6, TRBV5-1 and TRBV20-1.

V shed 3 bases and J shed 8 bases, with 15 bases lying between them. Germline CDR1 DFQATT, CDR2 SNEGSKA (reference sequence). The CDR3 runs 13 residues. This clonotype turned up a few times. Its antigen is unidentified. Every TCR beta cDNA library bore unique molecular identifiers. TCRdb fed the PCR reads into MiXCR, producing one record per CDR3 protein. This sample carries hundreds of thousands of distinct CDR3 sequences, 25% to 30% of them seen once, and the ten largest clones take under 0.7%. The sequence came from a girl aged 10-17 years with multiple sclerosis. Sequencing used blood. The chain couples TRBV20-1 to TRBJ2-3; TRBD1 is a possible D gene (6 bases). CDR3 DNA: TGCAGTGCTAGCCTGGTAGAAGGGGGTACGCAGTATTTT. As protein: CSASLVEGGTQYF.